This record concerns one T cell receptor (beta chain) sequence. Its specificity is unknown. 13 Jbeta primers and 60 Vbeta primers were used for the PCR. The repertoire was sequenced with immunoSEQ multiplex PCR; TCRdb's copy has only in-frame clones and lacks some. This repertoire includes 150,000 to 250,000 clones. This CDR3 is built from 14 residues. V trimming: 8 bases; J trimming: 0 bases; junction bases outside the gene matches: 4. Looked up from germline, CDR1 is MNHEY and CDR2 is SVGAGI. This sample is part of a study of cytomegalovirus exposure and HLA in healthy donors. Study-wide results and limits: Altogether, some 160 TCR beta chains were recorded as cytomegalovirus-associated. The study assumed roughly uniform donor sequencing depth for presence/absence analyses. Follow-up analysis seemed to connect common viral pathogens with several of the most significant clusters identified. Immune exposure data for these donors was limited to CMV serostatus.

This TCR came from a boy aged 5-17 years in good health and CMV-seronegative. Sequencing used PBMCs. This chain joins TRBV6-5 and TRBJ1-2; 9 bases match TRBD1. CDR3 protein: CASGTGFTNYGYTF. CDR3 coding DNA: TGTGCCAGCGGGACAGGGTTTACTAACTATGGCTACACCTTC.